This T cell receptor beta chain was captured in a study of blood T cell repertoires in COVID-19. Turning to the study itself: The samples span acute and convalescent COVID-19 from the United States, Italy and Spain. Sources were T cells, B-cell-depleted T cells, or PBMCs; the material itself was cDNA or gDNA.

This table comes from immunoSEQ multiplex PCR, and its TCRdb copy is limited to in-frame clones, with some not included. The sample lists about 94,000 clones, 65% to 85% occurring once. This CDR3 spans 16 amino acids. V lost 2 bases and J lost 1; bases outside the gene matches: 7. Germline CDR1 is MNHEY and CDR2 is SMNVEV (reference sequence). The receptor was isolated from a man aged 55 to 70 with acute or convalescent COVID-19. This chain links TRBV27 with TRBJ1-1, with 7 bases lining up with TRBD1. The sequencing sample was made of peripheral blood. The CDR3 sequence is CASSLARDSPNTEAFF. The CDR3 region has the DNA TGTGCCAGCAGTTTAGCCCGGGACAGCCCGAACACTGAAGCTTTCTTT.